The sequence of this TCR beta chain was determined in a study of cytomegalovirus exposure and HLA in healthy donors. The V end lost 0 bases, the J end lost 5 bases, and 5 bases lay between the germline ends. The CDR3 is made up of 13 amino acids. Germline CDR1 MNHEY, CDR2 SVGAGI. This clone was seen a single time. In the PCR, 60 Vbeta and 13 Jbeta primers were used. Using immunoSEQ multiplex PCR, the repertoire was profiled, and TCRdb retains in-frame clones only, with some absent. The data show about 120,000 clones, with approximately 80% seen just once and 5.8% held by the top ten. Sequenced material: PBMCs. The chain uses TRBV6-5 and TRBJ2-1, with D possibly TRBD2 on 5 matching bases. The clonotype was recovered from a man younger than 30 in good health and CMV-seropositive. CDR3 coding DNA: TGTGCCAGCAGTTACTCGGGAGACAATGAGCAGTTCTTC. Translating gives CASSYSGDNEQFF.